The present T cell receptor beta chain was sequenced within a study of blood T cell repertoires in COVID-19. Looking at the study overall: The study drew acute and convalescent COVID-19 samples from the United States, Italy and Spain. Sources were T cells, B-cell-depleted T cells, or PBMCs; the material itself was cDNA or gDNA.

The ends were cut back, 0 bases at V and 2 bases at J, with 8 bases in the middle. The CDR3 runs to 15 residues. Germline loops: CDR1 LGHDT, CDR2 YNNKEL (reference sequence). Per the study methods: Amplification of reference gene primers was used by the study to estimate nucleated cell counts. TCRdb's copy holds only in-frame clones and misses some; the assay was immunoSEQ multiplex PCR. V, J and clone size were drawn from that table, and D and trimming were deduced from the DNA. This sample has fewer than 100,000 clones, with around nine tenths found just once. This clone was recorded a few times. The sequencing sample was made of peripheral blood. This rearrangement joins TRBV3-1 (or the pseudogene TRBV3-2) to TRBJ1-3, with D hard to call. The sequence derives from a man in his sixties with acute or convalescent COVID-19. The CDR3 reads CASSQDPGTGNTIYF. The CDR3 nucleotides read TGTGCCAGCAGCCAAGATCCAGGAACTGGAAACACCATATATTTT.